This T cell receptor beta chain comes out of a study of neurological immune-mediated disorders. Preparation of the unsorted libraries drew on 2 million PBMCs stored at -80 C. This clonotype has a count of ten or more. The antigen remains unidentified. Study-wide findings and caveats: It was HTLV-1-associated myelopathy that showed the most TCR clonal expansion, while multiple sclerosis showed the least, falling below healthy controls.

One entry per CDR3 protein, called by TCRdb with MiXCR from the 5' RACE reads. This sample has approximately 32,000 distinct CDR3 sequences, with 7% to 8% found just once. The CDR3 length is 13 residues. Between the trimmed V and J ends, which lost 4 bases and 13 bases, there was a span of 17 bases. The sequenced sample was PBMCs. The source is a woman in her 40s in good health. The chain links TRBV12-3 or TRBV12-4 to TRBJ2-1; weak D call: TRBD2 (6 bases). CDR3 protein: CASSYRGGGPQFF. CDR3 coding DNA: TGTGCCAGCAGTTATCGGGGAGGAGGGCCCCAGTTCTTC.